The next 13 T cell receptor beta chains were all read from a single sample in a study of identical twins. One entry per CDR3 protein, called by TCRdb with MiXCR from the 5' RACE reads. The data contain around 140,000 distinct CDR3 sequences, 3.5% of them singletons. The material sequenced was memory T cells sorted from blood. The receptors stem from a young man in good health.

This clonotype has a count of ten or more. The chain joins TRBV12-3 or TRBV12-4 to TRBJ1-6; D perhaps matches TRBD1 (5 bases). The V end lost 4 bases, the J end lost 6 bases, and 10 bases lay between the germline ends. The CDR3 totals 14 residues. The CDR3 sequence: CASSSGRRNSPLHF. For the CDR3, the DNA is TGTGCCAGCAGTTCGGGACGGCGTAATTCACCCCTCCACTTT.

The sample holds many counts of this clonotype. V is TRBV4-1 and J is TRBJ2-1, with 12 nucleotides matching TRBD2. From germline, CDR1 is MGHRA and CDR2 YSYEKL. The CDR3 is made up of 19 amino acids. V lost 0 bases, J lost 0 bases, and 6 bases stayed unmatched. The CDR3 bases are TGCGCCAGCAGCCAAGAAACTAGCGGGAGGATGGGCTCCTACAATGAGCAGTTCTTC. Its protein product is CASSQETSGRMGSYNEQFF.

In its sample, this clonotype was seen many times. V and J are TRBV5-5 and TRBJ1-2; 8 nucleotides align to TRBD1. Germline lookup yields CDR1 SGHKS and CDR2 YYEKEE (reference sequence). J was trimmed by 8 bases and V by 3 bases; bases with no gene match: 12. The CDR3 totals 15 residues. Here the CDR3 reads CASSSLYGQGTGYTF. The CDR3 nucleotides are TGTGCCAGCAGCTCGCTTTATGGACAGGGTACAGGCTACACCTTC.

A word on this clonotype: This may be a read error, as it is one base from a much larger clone. This is likely a read error, given that the CDR3 carries no conserved phenylalanine or tryptophan at its end. The chain has TRBV5-6 and TRBJ2-7; D is undetermined. Germline V gene data show CDR1 as SGHDT and CDR2 as YYEEEE. The CDR3 spans 15 residues. Trimming left V 3 bases short and J 3 bases short, with 16 bases between. This CDR3 reads CASSSRSDADYEQYY. Written as DNA, the CDR3 is TGTGCCAGCAGCTCCAGATCCGACGCCGACTACGAGCAGTACTAC.

This clonotype was seen at least ten times. The rearrangement links TRBV3-1 to TRBJ2-3; 7 positions match TRBD1. Germline V CDR1 and CDR2: LGHDT, YNNKEL (reference sequence). CDR3 length: 17 amino acids. V trimming: 3 bases; J trimming: 4 bases; junction bases outside the gene matches: 13. The CDR3 loop is CASSHLRDSDRSDTQYF. The CDR3 bases are TGTGCCAGCAGCCATCTCCGGGACAGCGATCGTTCAGATACGCAGTATTTT.

This clonotype was observed many times. The J gene is TRBJ2-1, the V gene TRBV5-1; D call uncertain. The length of the CDR3 is 15 residues. Per the germline V gene, CDR1 is SGHRS and CDR2 is YFSETQ. V was clipped by 4 bases and J by 0 bases, with 11 bases between them. This CDR3 is CASSPEVSSYNEQFF. The CDR3 DNA sequence: TGCGCCAGCAGCCCCGAGGTGAGCTCCTACAATGAGCAGTTCTTC. Combining the CDR3 with reference TRBV5-1 and TRBJ2-1 gives the whole variable domain KAGVTQTPRYLIKTRGQQVTLSCSPISGHRSVSWYQQTPGQGLQFLFEYFSETQRNKGNFPGRFSGRQFSNSRSEMNVSTLELGDSALYLCASSPEVSSYNEQFFGPGTRLTVL.

This clonotype occurred many times. The chain has TRBV28 and TRBJ2-1; D not certain. There are 14 residues in the CDR3. Germline CDR1 is MDHEN and CDR2 is SYDVKM. The V end was cut by 2 bases, the J end by 4 bases, with 9 bases between. CDR3: CASSLPAPYNEQFF. The CDR3 nucleotides are TGTGCCAGCAGTTTACCGGCGCCTTACAATGAGCAGTTCTTC.

This clonotype was counted at least ten times. V and J are TRBV30 and TRBJ2-7; D not certain. Germline V gene lookup returns CDR1 GTSNPN and CDR2 SVGIG (reference sequence). V was clipped by 2 bases and J by 1 base, with 9 bases between them. The CDR3 spans 13 residues. The CDR3 DNA follows: TGTGCCTGGAGTACGCCGAATTCCTACGAGCAGTACTTC. This translates into CAWSTPNSYEQYF.

At least ten counts were recorded for this clonotype. The chain employs TRBV12-3 or TRBV12-4 and TRBJ1-2; D possibly corresponds to TRBD1 (5 bases). Trimming pared 4 bases from V and 0 bases from J, leaving 15 bases between. The CDR3 extends over 16 amino acids. CDR3 sequence (DNA): TGTGCCAGCAGTTCAACCGGGGCCCGTTCTAACTATGGCTACACCTTC. This translates into CASSSTGARSNYGYTF.

This clonotype showed up many times. The V call is TRBV5-6, the J call TRBJ1-2, with D maybe TRBD1 (6 bases). CDR1 and CDR2 (germline): SGHDT, YYEEEE. V was pared by 3 bases and J by 7 bases, with 16 bases between. This CDR3 has 14 amino acids. The CDR3 DNA is TGTGCCAGCAGCTCTCCCAGGGGTTTTGGTGGCTACACCTTC. The encoded protein is CASSSPRGFGGYTF.

This clonotype was observed at least ten times. The genes are TRBV11-2 and TRBJ2-1; 12 nucleotides line up with TRBD2. The V segment lost 4 bases and the J segment 4 bases; nucleotides outside the gene matches: 17. There are 20 residues in the CDR3. Per the germline V gene, CDR1 is SGHAT and CDR2 is FQNNGV. The CDR3 DNA follows: TGTGCCAGCAGCTCAGACCCGGAAAAAACCGGGACTAGCGGGTACAATGAGCAGTTCTTC. This sequence encodes CASSSDPEKTGTSGYNEQFF.

This clonotype was detected many times. The chain has TRBV7-8 and TRBJ2-1, with TRBD2 matching over 8 bases. V shed 7 bases and J 7 bases; nucleotides not matched to a gene: 18. The CDR3 has 17 residues. In germline, CDR1 is SGHVS, CDR2 FQNEAQ. The CDR3 DNA sequence: TGTGCCAGCACCTGGGAGGTAGGAGCGGGAGTCAAGAATGAGCAGTTCTTC. Translation: CASTWEVGAGVKNEQFF.

The J gene is TRBJ1-3, the V gene TRBV7-6, with D hard to call. The CDR3 covers 16 residues. Trimming cost V 0 bases and J 0 bases, with 9 bases left between them. In germline, CDR1 is SGHVS, CDR2 FNYEAQ. The chain's CDR3 is CASSLASSLSGNTIYF. CDR3 DNA: TGTGCCAGCAGCTTAGCGTCCAGCCTCTCTGGAAACACCATATATTTT.